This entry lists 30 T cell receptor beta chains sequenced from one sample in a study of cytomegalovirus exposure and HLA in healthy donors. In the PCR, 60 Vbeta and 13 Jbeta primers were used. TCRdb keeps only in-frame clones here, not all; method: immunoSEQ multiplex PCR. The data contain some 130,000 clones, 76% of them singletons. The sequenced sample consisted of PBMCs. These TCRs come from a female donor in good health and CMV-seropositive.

The CDR3 spells CASSPSGGANNEQFF. DNA for the CDR3: TGTGCCAGCAGCCCCAGCGGGGGGGCGAATAATGAGCAGTTCTTC. The chain has TRBV7-3 and TRBJ2-1, with 10 bases aligning to TRBD2. Germline loops: CDR1 SGHTA, CDR2 FQGTGA. The junction had 8 bases not matched to a gene; V was cut back by 5 bases and J by 7 bases. The CDR3 contains 15 residues.

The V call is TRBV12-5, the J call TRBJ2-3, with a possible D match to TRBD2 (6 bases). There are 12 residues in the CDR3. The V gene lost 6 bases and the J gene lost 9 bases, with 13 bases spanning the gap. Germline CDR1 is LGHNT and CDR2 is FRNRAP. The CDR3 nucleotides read TGTGCTAGTGGGCGAGGCGGGACGACGCAGTATTTT. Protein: CASGRGGTTQYF.

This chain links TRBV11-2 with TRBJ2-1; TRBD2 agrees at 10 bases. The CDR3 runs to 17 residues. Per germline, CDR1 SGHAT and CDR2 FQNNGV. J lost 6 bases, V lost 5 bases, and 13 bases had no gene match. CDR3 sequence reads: CASSLHFPAGGPNEQFF. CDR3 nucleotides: TGTGCCAGCAGCCTCCACTTTCCAGCGGGGGGGCCCAATGAGCAGTTCTTC.

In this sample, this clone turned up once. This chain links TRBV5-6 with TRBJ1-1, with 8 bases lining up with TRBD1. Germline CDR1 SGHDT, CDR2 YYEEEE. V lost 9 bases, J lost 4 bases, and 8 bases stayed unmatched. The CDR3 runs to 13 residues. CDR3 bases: TGTGCCACTCGGACCGGGACAGGCACTGAAGCTTTCTTT. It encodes CATRTGTGTEAFF.

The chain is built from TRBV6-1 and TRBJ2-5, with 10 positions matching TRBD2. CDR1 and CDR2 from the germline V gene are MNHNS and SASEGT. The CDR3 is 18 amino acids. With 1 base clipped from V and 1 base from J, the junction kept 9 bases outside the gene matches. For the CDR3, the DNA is TGTGCCAGCAGTGAAGGCTATTGGGTAGCGGGGGGCCAAGAGACCCAGTACTTC. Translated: CASSEGYWVAGGQETQYF.

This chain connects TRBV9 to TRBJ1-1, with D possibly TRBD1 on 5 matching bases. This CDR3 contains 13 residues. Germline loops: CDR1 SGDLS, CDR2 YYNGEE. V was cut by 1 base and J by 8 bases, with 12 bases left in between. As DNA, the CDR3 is TGTGCCAGCAGCGTAAAAGACAGCTCCGAAGCTTTCTTT. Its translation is CASSVKDSSEAFF.

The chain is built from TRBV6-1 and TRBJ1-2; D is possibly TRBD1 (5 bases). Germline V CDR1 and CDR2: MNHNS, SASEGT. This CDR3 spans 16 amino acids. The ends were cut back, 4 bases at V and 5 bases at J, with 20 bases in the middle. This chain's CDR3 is CASSGLLFQGSYGYTF. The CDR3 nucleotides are TGTGCCAGCAGTGGTCTCCTCTTCCAGGGTTCTTATGGCTACACCTTC.

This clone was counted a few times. The CDR3 nucleotides read TGTGCCAGCAGTTATTCAGGGGGCTATGGCTACACCTTC. Translation gives CASSYSGGYGYTF. The chain has TRBV6-5 and TRBJ1-2, with 7 bases lining up with TRBD1. CDR3 size: 13 residues. Trimming at V came to 3 bases and at J to 4 bases, leaving 2 bases not matched to a gene. Germline V lookup: CDR1 MNHEY, CDR2 SVGAGI.

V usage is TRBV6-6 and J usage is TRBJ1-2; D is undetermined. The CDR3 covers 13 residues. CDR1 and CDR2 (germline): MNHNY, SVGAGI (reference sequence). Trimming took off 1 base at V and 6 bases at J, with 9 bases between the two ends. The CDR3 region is CASSYLGSDGYTF. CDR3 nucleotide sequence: TGTGCCAGCAGTTACTTAGGGAGCGATGGCTACACCTTC.

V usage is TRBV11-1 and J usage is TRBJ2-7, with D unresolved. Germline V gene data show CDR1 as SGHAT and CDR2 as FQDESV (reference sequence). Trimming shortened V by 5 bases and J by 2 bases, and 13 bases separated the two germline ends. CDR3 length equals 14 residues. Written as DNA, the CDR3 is TGTGCCAGCAGCCGTCGCGGCAGAACCTACGAGCAGTACTTC. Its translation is CASSRRGRTYEQYF.

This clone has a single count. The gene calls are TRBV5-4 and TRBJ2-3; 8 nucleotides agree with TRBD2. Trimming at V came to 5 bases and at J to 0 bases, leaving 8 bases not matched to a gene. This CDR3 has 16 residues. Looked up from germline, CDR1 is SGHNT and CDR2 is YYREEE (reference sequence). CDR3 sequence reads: CASSAPLAGSTDTQYF. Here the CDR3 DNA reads TGTGCCAGCAGTGCCCCCCTAGCGGGCAGCACAGATACGCAGTATTTT.

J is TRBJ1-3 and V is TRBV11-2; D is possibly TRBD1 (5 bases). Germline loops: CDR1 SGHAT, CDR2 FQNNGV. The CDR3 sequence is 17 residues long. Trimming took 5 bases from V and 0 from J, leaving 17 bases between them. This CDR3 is CASSLMGQLSSGNTIYF. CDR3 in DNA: TGTGCCAGCAGCCTCATGGGGCAGTTGTCCTCTGGAAACACCATATATTTT.

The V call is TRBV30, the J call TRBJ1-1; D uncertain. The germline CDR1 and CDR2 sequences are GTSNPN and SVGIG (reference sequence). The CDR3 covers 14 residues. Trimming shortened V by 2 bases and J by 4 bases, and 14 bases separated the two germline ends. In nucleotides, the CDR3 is TGTGCCTGGAGTCCCGGGTACGGGAGCACTGAAGCTTTCTTT. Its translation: CAWSPGYGSTEAFF.

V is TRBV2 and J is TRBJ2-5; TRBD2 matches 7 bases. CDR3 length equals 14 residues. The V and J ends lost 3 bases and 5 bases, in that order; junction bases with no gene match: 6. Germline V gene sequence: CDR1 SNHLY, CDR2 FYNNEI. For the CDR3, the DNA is TGTGCCAGCAGTGATCTAGCGGCTGGCGAGACCCAGTACTTC. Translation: CASSDLAAGETQYF. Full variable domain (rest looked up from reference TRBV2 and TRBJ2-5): EPEVTQTPSHQVTQMGQEVILRCVPISNHLYFYWYRQILGQKVEFLVSFYNNEISEKSEIFDDQFSVERPDGSNFTLKIRSTKLEDSAMYFCASSDLAAGETQYFGPGTRLLVL.

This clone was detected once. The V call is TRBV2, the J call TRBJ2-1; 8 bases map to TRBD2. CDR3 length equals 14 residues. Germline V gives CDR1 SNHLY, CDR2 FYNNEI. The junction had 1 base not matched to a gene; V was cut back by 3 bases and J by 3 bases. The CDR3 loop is CASSDSGIYNEQFF. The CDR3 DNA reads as TGTGCCAGCAGTGATAGCGGGATCTACAATGAGCAGTTCTTC. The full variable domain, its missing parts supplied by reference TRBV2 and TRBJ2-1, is EPEVTQTPSHQVTQMGQEVILRCVPISNHLYFYWYRQILGQKVEFLVSFYNNEISEKSEIFDDQFSVERPDGSNFTLKIRSTKLEDSAMYFCASSDSGIYNEQFFGPGTRLTVL.

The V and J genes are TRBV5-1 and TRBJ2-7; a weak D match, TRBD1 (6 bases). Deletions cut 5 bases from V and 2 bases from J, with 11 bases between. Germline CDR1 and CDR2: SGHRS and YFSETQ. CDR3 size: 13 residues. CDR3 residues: CASRSGTTYEQYF. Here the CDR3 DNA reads TGCGCCAGCAGGTCCGGGACAACCTACGAGCAGTACTTC. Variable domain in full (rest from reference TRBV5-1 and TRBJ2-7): KAGVTQTPRYLIKTRGQQVTLSCSPISGHRSVSWYQQTPGQGLQFLFEYFSETQRNKGNFPGRFSGRQFSNSRSEMNVSTLELGDSALYLCASRSGTTYEQYFGPGTRLTVT.

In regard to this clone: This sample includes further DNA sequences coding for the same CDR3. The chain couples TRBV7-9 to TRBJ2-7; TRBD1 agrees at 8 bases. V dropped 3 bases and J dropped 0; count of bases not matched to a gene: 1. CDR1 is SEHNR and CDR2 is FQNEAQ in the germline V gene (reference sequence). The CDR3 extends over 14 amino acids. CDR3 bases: TGTGCCAGCAGCTTGGGACAGGCCTCCTACGAGCAGTACTTC. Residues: CASSLGQASYEQYF. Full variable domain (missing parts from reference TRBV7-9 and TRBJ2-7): DTGVSQNPRHKITKRGQNVTFRCDPISEHNRLYWYRQTLGQGPEFLTYFQNEAQLEKSRLLSDRFSAERPKGSFSTLEIQRTEQGDSAMYLCASSLGQASYEQYFGPGTRLTVT.

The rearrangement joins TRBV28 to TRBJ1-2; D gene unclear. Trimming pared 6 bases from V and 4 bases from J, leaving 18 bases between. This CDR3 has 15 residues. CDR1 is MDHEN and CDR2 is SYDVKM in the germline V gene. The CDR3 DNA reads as TGTGCCAGCAGAACACCAGGCTCTTGGCCCTATGGCTACACCTTC. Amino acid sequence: CASRTPGSWPYGYTF.

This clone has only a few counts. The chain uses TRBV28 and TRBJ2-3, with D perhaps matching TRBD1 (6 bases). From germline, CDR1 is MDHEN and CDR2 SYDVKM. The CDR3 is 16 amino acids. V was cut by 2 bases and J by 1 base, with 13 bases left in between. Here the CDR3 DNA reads TGTGCCAGCAGTTTACCCCCGGACAGACGCACAGATACGCAGTATTTT. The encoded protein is CASSLPPDRRTDTQYF.

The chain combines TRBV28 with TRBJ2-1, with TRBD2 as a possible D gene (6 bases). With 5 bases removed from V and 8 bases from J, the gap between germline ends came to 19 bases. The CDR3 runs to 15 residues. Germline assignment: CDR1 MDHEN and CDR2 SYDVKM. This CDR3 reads CASSQSSSVKHEQFF. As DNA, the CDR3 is TGTGCCAGCAGTCAATCGTCTAGCGTTAAGCATGAGCAGTTCTTC.

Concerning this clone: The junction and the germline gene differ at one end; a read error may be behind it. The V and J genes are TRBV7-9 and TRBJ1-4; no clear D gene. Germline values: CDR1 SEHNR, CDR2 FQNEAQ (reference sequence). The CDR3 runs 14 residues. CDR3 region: CSSSFRTTNEKLFF. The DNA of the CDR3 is TGTTCCAGCAGCTTCAGGACAACTAATGAAAAACTGTTTTTT. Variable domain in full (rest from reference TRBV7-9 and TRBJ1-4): DTGVSQNPRHKITKRGQNVTFRCDPISEHNRLYWYRQTLGQGPEFLTYFQNEAQLEKSRLLSDRFSAERPKGSFSTLEIQRTEQGDSAMYLCSSSFRTTNEKLFFGSGTQLSVL.

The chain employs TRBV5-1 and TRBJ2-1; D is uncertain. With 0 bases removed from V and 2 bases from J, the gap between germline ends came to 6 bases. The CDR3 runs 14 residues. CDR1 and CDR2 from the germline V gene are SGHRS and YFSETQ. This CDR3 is CASSLGSAYNEQFF. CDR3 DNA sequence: TGCGCCAGCAGCTTGGGGTCGGCCTACAATGAGCAGTTCTTC.

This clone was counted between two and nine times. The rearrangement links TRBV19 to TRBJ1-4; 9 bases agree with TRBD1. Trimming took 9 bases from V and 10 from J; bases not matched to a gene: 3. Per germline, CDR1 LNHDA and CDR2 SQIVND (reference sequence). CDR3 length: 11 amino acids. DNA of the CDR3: TGTGCCAGCCGGACAGGGGCAAAACTGTTTTTT. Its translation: CASRTGAKLFF.

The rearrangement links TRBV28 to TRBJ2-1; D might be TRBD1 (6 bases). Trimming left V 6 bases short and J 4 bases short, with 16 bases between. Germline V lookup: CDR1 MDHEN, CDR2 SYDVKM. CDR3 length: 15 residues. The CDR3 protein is CASSTTGSTYNEQFF. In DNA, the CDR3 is TGTGCCAGCAGCACGACAGGTTCTACATACAATGAGCAGTTCTTC.

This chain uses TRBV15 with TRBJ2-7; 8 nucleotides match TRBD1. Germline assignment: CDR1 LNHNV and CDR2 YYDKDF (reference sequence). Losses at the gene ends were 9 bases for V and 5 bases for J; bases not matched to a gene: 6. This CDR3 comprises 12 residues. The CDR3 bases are TGTGCCACGGGGACAGGTTACGACGAGCAGTACTTC. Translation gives CATGTGYDEQYF.

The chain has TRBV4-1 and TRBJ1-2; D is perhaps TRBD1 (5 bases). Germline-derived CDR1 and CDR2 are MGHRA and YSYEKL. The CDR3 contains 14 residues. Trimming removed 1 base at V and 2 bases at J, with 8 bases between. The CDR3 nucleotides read TGCGCCAGCAGCCAAGCTAGGGGCAACTATGGCTACACCTTC. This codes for CASSQARGNYGYTF.

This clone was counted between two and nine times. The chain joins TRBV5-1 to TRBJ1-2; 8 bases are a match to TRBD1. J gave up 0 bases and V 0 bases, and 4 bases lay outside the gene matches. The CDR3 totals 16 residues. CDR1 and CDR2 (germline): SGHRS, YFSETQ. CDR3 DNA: TGCGCCAGCAGCTTGGGGTCAGGGGGCGCTAACTATGGCTACACCTTC. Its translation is CASSLGSGGANYGYTF.

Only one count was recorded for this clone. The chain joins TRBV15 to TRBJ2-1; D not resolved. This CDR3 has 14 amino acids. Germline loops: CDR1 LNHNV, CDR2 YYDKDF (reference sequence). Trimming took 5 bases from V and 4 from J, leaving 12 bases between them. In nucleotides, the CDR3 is TGTGCCACCAGCCGACTTTTGCAATACAATGAGCAGTTCTTC. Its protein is CATSRLLQYNEQFF.

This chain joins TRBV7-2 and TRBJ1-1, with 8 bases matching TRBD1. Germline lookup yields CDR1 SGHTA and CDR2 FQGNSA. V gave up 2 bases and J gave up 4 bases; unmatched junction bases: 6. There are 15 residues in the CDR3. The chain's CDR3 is CASSLPGQGGTEAFF. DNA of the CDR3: TGTGCCAGCAGCTTACCCGGACAGGGCGGCACTGAAGCTTTCTTT.

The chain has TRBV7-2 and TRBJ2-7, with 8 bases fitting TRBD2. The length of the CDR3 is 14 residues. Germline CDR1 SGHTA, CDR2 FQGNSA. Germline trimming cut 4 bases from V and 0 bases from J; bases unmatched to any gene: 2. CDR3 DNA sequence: TGTGCCAGCAGCTCCCTAGCGGGCTCCTACGAGCAGTACTTC. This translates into CASSSLAGSYEQYF.